These 32 T cell receptor beta chains share one sample of origin, sequenced in a study of Graves' ophthalmopathy and Graves' hyperthyroidism. Transcripts of RNA were the source for amplifying TCR beta CDR3 regions. The authors performed first-round RT-PCR with HTBI primers and then a second-round multiplex PCR. TCRdb analysed the multiplex PCR reads with MiXCR anew, one entry per CDR3 protein. The sample lists about 620,000 distinct CDR3 sequences, 20% to 25% seen once, with roughly 6.9% in the top ten. The sequenced material came from peripheral blood. The receptors shown here come from a woman younger than 30 with stable Graves' hyperthyroidism. Some clones in this sample may be carry-over from other donors' samples.

The genes are TRBV14 and TRBJ1-1, with D possibly matching TRBD1 (6 bases). CDR1 is SGHDN, CDR2 FVKESK, per germline. The CDR3 extends over 13 amino acids. V lost 2 bases to trimming and J lost 4 bases, with 8 bases between them. CDR3 sequence (DNA): TGTGCCAGCAGCCAAAACAGGGCCACTGAAGCTTTCTTT. It translates to CASSQNRATEAFF. Combining the CDR3 with reference TRBV14 and TRBJ1-1 gives the whole variable domain EAGVTQFPSHSVIEKGQTVTLRCDPISGHDNLYWYRRVMGKEIKFLLHFVKESKQDESGMPNNRFLAERTGGTYSTLKVQPAELEDSGVYFCASSQNRATEAFFGQGTRLTVV.

The sample holds many counts of this clonotype. V usage is TRBV3-1 and J usage is TRBJ1-6; D may be TRBD1 (5 bases). The CDR3 has 14 amino acids. Trimming removed 7 bases at V and 7 bases at J, with 14 bases between. Germline V gene data show CDR1 as LGHDT and CDR2 as YNNKEL (reference sequence). CDR3 nucleotide sequence: TGTGCCAGCACCCCATCGGGGGGAAATTCACCCCTCCACTTT. As protein: CASTPSGGNSPLHF.

In the case of this clonotype: Compared with germline, one end of the junction differs, possibly owing to a read error. The chain recombines TRBV5-1 with TRBJ1-6; D unclear. The germline V gene encodes CDR1 SGHRS and CDR2 YFSETQ. The length of the CDR3 is 12 residues. The CDR3 region is CASSDPNSSLHF. The DNA of the CDR3 is TGCGCCAGCAGCGACCCTAATTCATCCCTCCACTTT.

This clonotype was seen repeatedly, ten times or more. One end of the junction varies from germline; a read error may be responsible. The J gene is TRBJ2-7, the V gene TRBV29-1; 7 positions match TRBD2. The CDR3 contains 13 residues. Germline V gene data show CDR1 as SQVTM and CDR2 as ANQGSEA. The CDR3 coding sequence is TGCAGCGTTGAAGGCGGGGAGGGCTACGAGCGGTACTTC. This gives the protein CSVEGGEGYERYF.

This clonotype appeared many times. The CDR3 is CASSVERTSGSVYEQYF. The DNA of the CDR3 is TGTGCCAGCAGCGTAGAGAGGACTAGCGGGAGTGTGTACGAGCAGTACTTC. This chain connects TRBV9 to TRBJ2-7; 13 bases match TRBD2. Trimming took 0 bases from V and 4 from J; bases not matched to a gene: 7. Germline V gene data show CDR1 as SGDLS and CDR2 as YYNGEE. This CDR3 contains 17 residues. The entire variable domain, with the rest obtained from reference TRBV9 and TRBJ2-7, is as follows: DSGVTQTPKHLITATGQRVTLRCSPRSGDLSVYWYQQSLDQGLQFLIQYYNGEERAKGNILERFSAQQFPDLHSELNLSSLELGDSALYFCASSVERTSGSVYEQYFGPGTRLTVT.

Details on this clonotype: This may stem from a read error, because a much larger clone lies one nucleotide away. The V call is TRBV29-1, the J call TRBJ2-7; perhaps TRBD1 as D (8 bases). CDR3 length equals 13 residues. V shed 2 bases and J shed 13 bases, with 21 bases lying between them. Germline V gene lookup returns CDR1 SQVTM and CDR2 ANQGSEA. CDR3 protein: CSVEPTDREGVYF. In DNA, the CDR3 is TGCAGCGTTGAACCCACGGACAGGGAGGGCGTCTACTTC.

This clonotype was detected many times. This rearrangement joins TRBV2 to TRBJ2-7; 9 nucleotides align to TRBD1. CDR1 SNHLY and CDR2 FYNNEI come from the germline V gene. The CDR3 contains 13 residues. The V segment lost 6 bases and the J segment 2 bases; nucleotides outside the gene matches: 2. CDR3 protein: CASSGQGPYEQYF. The CDR3 coding sequence is TGTGCCAGCAGCGGACAGGGGCCCTACGAGCAGTACTTC.

This clonotype was observed many times. The V and J genes are TRBV11-2 and TRBJ2-7, with a possible D match to TRBD2 (5 bases). Trimming took 3 bases from V and 7 from J, leaving 7 bases between them. Germline CDR1 SGHAT, CDR2 FQNNGV. The CDR3 consists of 11 residues. The CDR3 reads CASSFGEEQYF. Here the CDR3 DNA reads TGTGCCAGCAGCTTTGGGGAGGAGCAGTACTTC.

This clonotype came up many times. The chain links TRBV27 to TRBJ2-7, with 11 nucleotides matching TRBD2. Germline values: CDR1 MNHEY, CDR2 SMNVEV (reference sequence). The V and J ends lost 7 bases and 3 bases, in that order; junction bases with no gene match: 11. The CDR3 totals 16 residues. This chain's CDR3 is CASTSSGTSGRYEQYF. Here the CDR3 DNA reads TGTGCCAGCACCTCCTCCGGGACTAGCGGTCGCTACGAGCAGTACTTC.

The chain is built from TRBV12-3 or TRBV12-4 and TRBJ2-2, with D uncertain. With 3 bases removed from V and 5 bases from J, the gap between germline ends came to 10 bases. The CDR3 extends over 14 amino acids. The CDR3 loop is CASSFSSGTGELFF. In DNA, the CDR3 is TGTGCCAGCAGTTTCTCGTCCGGGACCGGGGAGCTGTTTTTT.

This clonotype was found many times. The chain recombines TRBV20-1 with TRBJ2-5; maybe TRBD2 (7 bases). The CDR3 spans 15 residues. V was cut by 2 bases and J by 4 bases, with 17 bases left in between. CDR1 is DFQATT, CDR2 SNEGSKA, per germline (reference sequence). The CDR3 region is CSARKSGGGGETQYF. The CDR3 DNA sequence: TGCAGTGCTAGAAAATCGGGGGGCGGGGGAGAGACCCAGTACTTC.

The chain uses TRBV6-1 and TRBJ1-2, with D uncertain. V lost 8 bases to trimming and J lost 4 bases, with 8 bases between them. There are 11 residues in the CDR3. CDR1 and CDR2 (germline): MNHNS, SASEGT. The CDR3 sequence is CASGQLYGYTF. The CDR3 DNA is TGTGCCAGCGGCCAGCTCTATGGCTACACCTTC.

This chain joins TRBV6-5 and TRBJ1-1; D is perhaps TRBD1 (5 bases). Per germline, CDR1 MNHEY and CDR2 SVGAGI. The CDR3 consists of 15 residues. V shed 4 bases and J shed 4 bases, with 16 bases lying between them. The chain's CDR3 is CASSSPQTASTEAFF. CDR3 DNA sequence: TGTGCCAGCAGTTCACCACAGACAGCCAGCACTGAAGCTTTCTTT.

This clonotype showed up many times. J is TRBJ2-7 and V is TRBV28, with unresolved D. V lost 2 bases, J lost 2 bases, and 16 bases lay in between. Germline assignment: CDR1 MDHEN and CDR2 SYDVKM. The CDR3 contains 16 residues. The CDR3 reads CASSLASLRGPYEQYF. CDR3 nucleotides: TGTGCCAGCAGTTTAGCGAGTTTACGTGGCCCCTACGAGCAGTACTTC.

This clonotype has at least ten counts. The chain couples TRBV11-2 to TRBJ2-5; D is possibly TRBD2 (6 bases). The CDR3 runs to 15 residues. Trimming took off 5 bases at V and 5 bases at J, with 18 bases between the two ends. CDR1 and CDR2 from the germline V gene are SGHAT and FQNNGV. CDR3 loop: CASSPLAASVETQYF. CDR3 bases: TGTGCCAGCAGCCCCTTAGCGGCGTCGGTGGAGACCCAGTACTTC.

This clonotype was seen at least ten times. The chain couples TRBV6-2 or TRBV6-3 to TRBJ1-1; a possible D gene is TRBD1 (5 bases). Per the germline V gene, CDR1 is MNHEY and CDR2 is SVGEGT. Trimming shortened V by 6 bases and J by 2 bases, and 13 bases separated the two germline ends. This CDR3 region has 14 residues. CDR3 region: CASRPGRLNTEAFF. DNA of the CDR3: TGTGCCAGCAGACCGGGACGTCTCAACACTGAAGCTTTCTTT.

This chain links TRBV5-1 with TRBJ1-1; the D gene is possibly TRBD1 (6 bases). Per the germline V gene, CDR1 is SGHRS and CDR2 is YFSETQ. The CDR3 totals 17 residues. V lost 5 bases and J lost 0, with 20 bases in between. CDR3 region: CASRDLDRFTMNTEAFF. CDR3 DNA sequence: TGCGCCAGCAGGGATTTAGACAGGTTCACCATGAACACTGAAGCTTTCTTT.

This clonotype turned up a few times. The gene calls are TRBV6-1 and TRBJ1-5; D not resolved. This CDR3 is built from 17 residues. V was shortened by 1 base and J by 3 bases, with 16 bases between the two germline ends. The germline V gene encodes CDR1 MNHNS and CDR2 SASEGT. The chain's CDR3 is CASSEGVGFVPNQPQHF. In nucleotides, the CDR3 is TGTGCCAGCAGTGAAGGGGTAGGGTTCGTTCCCAATCAGCCCCAGCATTTT.

This clonotype has ten or more counts. The V gene is TRBV20-1, the J gene TRBJ1-1, with D tentatively TRBD1 (5 bases). CDR3 size: 13 residues. V was clipped by 3 bases and J by 1 base, with 9 bases between them. The germline CDR1 and CDR2 sequences are DFQATT and SNEGSKA (reference sequence). DNA for the CDR3: TGCAGTGCTAGTAAGGGGCCGAACACTGAAGCTTTCTTT. Protein product: CSASKGPNTEAFF.

There are a few counts of this clonotype. The V gene is TRBV7-9, the J gene TRBJ1-6; the D gene is possibly TRBD1 (6 bases). The CDR3 is 15 amino acids. Trimming took off 5 bases at V and 7 bases at J, with 15 bases between the two ends. From germline, CDR1 is SEHNR and CDR2 FQNEAQ (reference sequence). CDR3 loop: CASSPGSGGNSPLHF. CDR3 nucleotide sequence: TGTGCCAGCAGCCCGGGGAGTGGGGGCAATTCACCCCTCCACTTT.

This clonotype was seen ten or more times. V gene TRBV28 combines with J gene TRBJ2-7; 8 bases line up with TRBD1. The length of the CDR3 is 15 residues. With 3 bases clipped from V and 0 bases from J, the junction kept 4 bases outside the gene matches. Per the germline V gene, CDR1 is MDHEN and CDR2 is SYDVKM. In DNA form, the CDR3 reads TGTGCCAGCAGTTTCTGGGGACAGGTCTCCTACGAGCAGTACTTC. It yields the protein CASSFWGQVSYEQYF. The variable domain in full, completed from reference TRBV28 and TRBJ2-7, reads DVKVTQSSRYLVKRTGEKVFLECVQDMDHENMFWYRQDPGLGLRLIYFSYDVKMKEKGDIPEGYSVSREKKERFSLILESASTNQTSMYLCASSFWGQVSYEQYFGPGTRLTVT.

This clonotype has a count of ten or more. The chain recombines TRBV27 with TRBJ1-6, with a weak D call TRBD1 (5 bases). This CDR3 comprises 16 residues. The V gene lost 0 bases and the J gene lost 4 bases, with 10 bases spanning the gap. The germline V gene encodes CDR1 MNHEY and CDR2 SMNVEV (reference sequence). In DNA form, the CDR3 reads TGTGCCAGCAGTTTATCGATCGGGGGATATAATTCACCCCTCCACTTT. As protein: CASSLSIGGYNSPLHF.

This clonotype came up many times. This chain joins TRBV10-3 and TRBJ1-5, with D unclear. Per the germline V gene, CDR1 is ENHRY and CDR2 is SYGVKD. The length of the CDR3 is 14 residues. V shed 0 bases and J shed 5 bases, with 8 bases lying between them. The CDR3 DNA reads as TGTGCCATCAGTGAGTCCTCAGATTATCAGCCCCAGCATTTT. It encodes CAISESSDYQPQHF.

This clonotype was counted only a few times. The CDR3 ends on some other residue instead of the conserved phenylalanine or tryptophan, so this is likely a read error. The rearrangement links TRBV30 to TRBJ2-4, with D possibly being TRBD2 (5 bases). CDR1 is GTSNPN and CDR2 is SVGIG in the germline V gene (reference sequence). The CDR3 spans 15 residues. V lost 0 bases to trimming and J lost 4 bases, with 13 bases between them. In nucleotides, the CDR3 is TGTGCCTGGAGTGTTCGCGGACTTCTGAAAAACATTCAGTACCTC. Translating it yields CAWSVRGLLKNIQYL.

This clonotype has just a few counts. The CDR3: CASSLDRYWAFF. The CDR3 coding sequence is TGTGCCAGCAGCTTAGATCGGTACTGGGCTTTCTTT. The chain couples TRBV7-9 to TRBJ1-1, with D hard to call. Trimming removed 1 base from V and 11 bases from J, with 11 bases in between. The CDR3 spans 12 residues. Germline CDR1 and CDR2: SEHNR and FQNEAQ (reference sequence).

This clonotype was counted at least ten times. The chain carries TRBV7-3 and TRBJ2-5; no clear D gene. From germline, CDR1 is SGHTA and CDR2 FQGTGA. The CDR3 spans 14 residues. Trimming cost V 3 bases and J 5 bases, with 13 bases left between them. The CDR3 sequence is CASSFMSGWETQYF. CDR3 in DNA: TGTGCCAGCAGCTTTATGAGTGGGTGGGAGACCCAGTACTTC.

This clonotype was seen once. A much more abundant neighbour one base away suggests this may be a read error. The gene calls are TRBV12-3 or TRBV12-4 and TRBJ2-2; no firm D call. Trimming pared 8 bases from V and 7 bases from J, leaving 14 bases between. This CDR3 is 13 amino acids long. The CDR3 DNA follows: TGTGCCAGCTGCCCCCGACTTGGCGGGGAGCTGTTTTTT. It translates to CASCPRLGGELFF.

This clonotype was recorded at least ten times. The V call is TRBV6-2 or TRBV6-3, the J call TRBJ1-5; D gene uncertain. CDR1 is MNHEY and CDR2 is SVGEGT in the germline V gene. The length of the CDR3 is 14 residues. V lost 5 bases to trimming and J lost 1 base, with 9 bases between them. The CDR3 coding sequence is TGTGCCAGCAGTCTCTTAGGCAGCAATCAGCCCCAGCATTTT. Protein sequence: CASSLLGSNQPQHF.

The chain uses TRBV20-1 and TRBJ2-7; TRBD1 aligns across 7 bases. The trim removed 7 bases at V and 4 bases at J, leaving 4 bases unmatched. Germline CDR1 and CDR2: DFQATT and SNEGSKA (reference sequence). This CDR3 spans 11 amino acids. The CDR3 region is CSGGTVYEQYF. CDR3 DNA sequence: TGCAGTGGGGGGACAGTATACGAGCAGTACTTC.

The genes are TRBV12-3 or TRBV12-4 and TRBJ2-7, with 8 bases aligning to TRBD1. The CDR3 is 13 amino acids. J was trimmed by 6 bases and V by 7 bases; bases with no gene match: 8. The CDR3 bases are TGTGCCAGCATCATGACAGGGGTGGGCGAGCAGTACTTC. Protein product: CASIMTGVGEQYF.

This chain uses TRBV19 with TRBJ2-7; the D call may be TRBD1 or TRBD2 (6 bases each). Trimming took 4 bases from V and 1 from J, leaving 11 bases between them. CDR3 size: 14 residues. CDR1 and CDR2 from the germline V gene are LNHDA and SQIVND (reference sequence). The DNA for the CDR3 is TGTGCCAGTAGTAGGGTAGGGGGGTCCTACGAGCAGTACTTC. It codes for CASSRVGGSYEQYF. Full variable domain (missing parts from reference TRBV19 and TRBJ2-7): DGGITQSPKYLFRKEGQNVTLSCEQNLNHDAMYWYRQDPGQGLRLIYYSQIVNDFQKGDIAEGYSVSREKKESFPLTVTSAQKNPTAFYLCASSRVGGSYEQYFGPGTRLTVT.

The chain links TRBV2 to TRBJ2-7, with 7 bases fitting TRBD2. The length of the CDR3 is 18 residues. The V gene's germline CDR1 is SNHLY and CDR2 FYNNEI. V lost 4 bases, J lost 3 bases, and 18 bases stayed unmatched. CDR3 loop: CASSGAGISTSRNYEQYF. CDR3 nucleotide sequence: TGTGCCAGCAGTGGGGCCGGGATTTCGACTAGCAGAAACTACGAGCAGTACTTC.